The clone carrying this T cell receptor beta chain was observed at least ten times. Its antigen is undetermined. These data originate in a study of CD8 T cells in ankylosing spondylitis. Study results and limitations: A TCR beta motif of fewer than ten highly homologous variants appeared characteristic of ankylosing spondylitis blood. The authors reported significant enrichment of disease-linked clones in matched ankylosing spondylitis synovial fluid. Earlier literature documents some of the motif variants in reactive arthritis synovial fluid and blood.

V lost 3 bases, J lost 4 bases, and 21 bases lay in between. This CDR3 region has 17 residues. Germline CDR1 KGHSH, CDR2 LQKENI. A quantitative 5'-RACE method, one with molecular barcodes, was used to make TCR beta libraries. TCRdb called the 5' RACE reads again in MiXCR, with one record for every CDR3 protein. The sample includes more than 60,000 distinct CDR3 sequences, approximately 5.3% of them seen just once. The sequencing sample was made of blood, either unsorted or a sorted T cell fraction (not recorded which). The TCR was taken from a male donor with ankylosing spondylitis or in good health (not recorded which). V usage is TRBV18 and J usage is TRBJ1-2, with TRBD1 as a possible D gene (5 bases). The CDR3 loop is CASSPPGLQSRAYGYTF. CDR3 DNA: TGTGCCAGCTCACCCCCGGGACTTCAATCGCGGGCCTATGGCTACACCTTC.